Below are 20 T cell receptor beta chains sequenced from a single sample in a study of beta chain features in type 1 diabetes. Study-wide findings and caveats: Within each of all four CD4+ subsets, Type 1 diabetes patients had TCRB CDR3s that were moderately but significantly shorter.

No cognate antigen is known for these TCRs. Reverse transcription of all isolated RNA meant that expressed TCRB transcripts were sequenced. TCRdb's table, derived via immunoSEQ multiplex PCR, lists solely in-frame clones and lacks some. The top ten hold 0.017% of the sample, which has 250,000 to 350,000 clones, 14% seen once. The sequencing input was naive CD4+ T cells from blood. These receptors all stem from a man aged 25-45 years with type 1 diabetes.

V usage is TRBV7-2 and J usage is TRBJ2-2; TRBD2 matches 8 bases. Germline V lookup: CDR1 SGHTA, CDR2 FQGNSA. With V trimmed by 2 bases and J by 7 bases, 12 bases remained unmatched. The CDR3 length is 17 residues. The CDR3 DNA reads TGTGCCAGCAGCTTATCCCCAAGCGGGAGAGCAGTCGGGGAGCTGTTTTTT. Translation: CASSLSPSGRAVGELFF.

This clone was seen only a few times. J is TRBJ2-1 and V is TRBV9, with 8 bases lining up with TRBD2. Germline V gene sequence: CDR1 SGDLS, CDR2 YYNGEE. V gave up 0 bases and J gave up 7 bases; unmatched junction bases: 12. This CDR3 has 17 residues. Here the CDR3 reads CASSVGTSGMMTNEQFF. CDR3 in DNA: TGTGCCAGCAGCGTAGGAACTAGCGGCATGATGACAAATGAGCAGTTCTTC.

The chain recombines TRBV7-9 with TRBJ2-5, with 7 nucleotides matching TRBD1. V dropped 6 bases and J dropped 4; count of bases not matched to a gene: 5. CDR1 and CDR2 (germline): SEHNR, FQNEAQ (reference sequence). The CDR3 sequence is 13 residues long. Here the CDR3 reads CASSSRGRETQYF. CDR3 in DNA: TGTGCCAGCAGTTCTAGGGGGCGAGAGACCCAGTACTTC.

The sample holds a few counts of this clone. This sequence joins TRBV5-1 and TRBJ1-5, with D perhaps TRBD1 (5 bases). Germline V gene data show CDR1 as SGHRS and CDR2 as YFSETQ. Between the trimmed V and J ends, which lost 3 bases and 3 bases, there was a span of 10 bases. CDR3 length equals 14 residues. The CDR3 nucleotides are TGCGCCAGCAGCTCAGGGCTTTCCAATCAGCCCCAGCATTTT. Protein: CASSSGLSNQPQHF.

This chain links TRBV20-1 with TRBJ2-7, with 8 bases matching TRBD2. V lost 3 bases, J lost 10 bases, and 5 bases stayed unmatched. The germline V gene has CDR1 DFQATT and CDR2 SNEGSKA (reference sequence). The CDR3 is 11 residues long. The CDR3 loop reads CSASGLAGQYF. CDR3 nucleotides: TGCAGTGCTAGCGGCCTAGCGGGCCAGTACTTC.

The V call is TRBV14, the J call TRBJ2-7; 7 positions agree with TRBD1. This CDR3 has 14 residues. The V gene end was trimmed by 4 bases and the J gene end by 2 bases; junction bases not matched to a gene: 5. CDR1 and CDR2 (germline): SGHDN, FVKESK. In DNA, the CDR3 is TGTGCCAGCAGCCCCCGAACAGGGGCCTACGAGCAGTACTTC. It is translated as CASSPRTGAYEQYF.

This clone has a handful of counts. This chain joins TRBV2 and TRBJ2-3; D is possibly TRBD1 (5 bases). The CDR3 consists of 15 residues. The germline gives CDR1 SNHLY, CDR2 FYNNEI. Trimming removed 6 bases at V and 3 bases at J, with 16 bases between. The CDR3 region is CASSVRTSFTDTQYF. Written as DNA, the CDR3 is TGTGCCAGCAGCGTTAGGACAAGCTTTACAGATACGCAGTATTTT.

The J gene is TRBJ2-1, the V gene TRBV5-4; maybe TRBD2 (5 bases). This CDR3 comprises 15 residues. V shed 2 bases and J shed 8 bases, with 17 bases lying between them. The V gene's germline CDR1 is SGHNT and CDR2 YYREEE (reference sequence). DNA of the CDR3: TGTGCCAGCAGCTTTGGAGGAGGCCTCGCGGATGAGCAGTTCTTC. Residues: CASSFGGGLADEQFF.

The sample holds a few counts of this clone. J is TRBJ2-5 and V is TRBV7-9, with D tentatively TRBD2 (5 bases). Trimming removed 5 bases from V and 5 bases from J, with 21 bases in between. CDR1 SEHNR and CDR2 FQNEAQ come from the germline V gene (reference sequence). This CDR3 region has 16 residues. CDR3 region: CASSPLREPAAETQYF. For the CDR3, the DNA is TGTGCCAGCAGCCCGCTAAGGGAGCCCGCAGCGGAGACCCAGTACTTC.

This clone was detected only a few times. This CDR3 is CASRGGTSGRNIQYF. CDR3 nucleotides: TGTGCCAGCAGGGGCGGGACTAGCGGGAGAAACATTCAGTACTTC. V and J are TRBV2 and TRBJ2-4, with 14 bases identical to TRBD2. The CDR3 has 15 amino acids. Looked up from germline, CDR1 is SNHLY and CDR2 is FYNNEI. Germline trimming cut 6 bases from V and 6 bases from J; bases unmatched to any gene: 4.

This chain connects TRBV7-2 to TRBJ2-3; D unclear. Germline loops: CDR1 SGHTA, CDR2 FQGNSA. This CDR3 is built from 12 residues. With 6 bases removed from V and 4 bases from J, the gap between germline ends came to 8 bases. The CDR3, as DNA: TGTGCCAGCAGGTCGTCCGCAGATACGCAGTATTTT. Its protein is CASRSSADTQYF.

This chain connects TRBV9 to TRBJ2-3; 11 nucleotides line up with TRBD2. Germline values: CDR1 SGDLS, CDR2 YYNGEE. The CDR3 spans 15 residues. V was clipped by 3 bases and J by 10 bases; unmatched bases: 10. For the CDR3, the DNA is TGTGCCAGCAGCGGACTAGCGGGAAACTCACAGTCGCAGTATTTT. Its protein is CASSGLAGNSQSQYF.

The chain uses TRBV28 and TRBJ2-3; 12 bases fit TRBD1. This CDR3 comprises 15 residues. CDR1 is MDHEN and CDR2 is SYDVKM in the germline V gene. Germline trimming cut 7 bases from V and 3 bases from J; bases unmatched to any gene: 5. The CDR3 loop is CASTPGQGATDTQYF. The CDR3 DNA reads TGTGCCAGCACCCCGGGACAGGGGGCGACAGATACGCAGTATTTT.

V gene TRBV2 combines with J gene TRBJ2-2, with TRBD1 matching over 7 bases. This CDR3 has 13 residues. V was clipped by 4 bases and J by 5 bases; unmatched bases: 1. Looked up from germline, CDR1 is SNHLY and CDR2 is FYNNEI. The CDR3 DNA sequence: TGTGCCAGCAGTGCACAGGGGACCGGGGAGCTGTTTTTT. It yields the protein CASSAQGTGELFF. Combining the CDR3 with reference TRBV2 and TRBJ2-2 gives the whole variable domain EPEVTQTPSHQVTQMGQEVILRCVPISNHLYFYWYRQILGQKVEFLVSFYNNEISEKSEIFDDQFSVERPDGSNFTLKIRSTKLEDSAMYFCASSAQGTGELFFGEGSRLTVL.

This chain connects TRBV10-3 to TRBJ2-1, with D tentatively TRBD2 (6 bases). V was cut by 3 bases and J by 6 bases, with 18 bases left in between. In germline, CDR1 is ENHRY, CDR2 SYGVKD. The CDR3 sequence is 16 residues long. The CDR3 here is CAISDMSGRGVNEQFF. CDR3 DNA sequence: TGTGCCATCAGTGATATGAGCGGGCGGGGCGTCAATGAGCAGTTCTTC.

This clone showed up just a few times. V usage is TRBV2 and J usage is TRBJ1-2; 7 positions match TRBD1. Germline values: CDR1 SNHLY, CDR2 FYNNEI. CDR3 length: 11 residues. The junction had 8 bases not matched to a gene; V was cut back by 8 bases and J by 11 bases. CDR3 loop: CASLLSGQYTF. The CDR3 region has the DNA TGTGCCAGCCTGTTATCGGGACAGTACACCTTC. Filled out from reference TRBV2 and TRBJ1-2, the complete variable domain reads EPEVTQTPSHQVTQMGQEVILRCVPISNHLYFYWYRQILGQKVEFLVSFYNNEISEKSEIFDDQFSVERPDGSNFTLKIRSTKLEDSAMYFCASLLSGQYTFGSGTRLTVV.

The rearrangement joins TRBV6-5 to TRBJ2-5; possible D gene TRBD1, 6 bases. The CDR3 is 14 residues long. V shed 0 bases and J shed 7 bases, with 12 bases lying between them. Germline V lookup: CDR1 MNHEY, CDR2 SVGAGI. CDR3 nucleotide sequence: TGTGCCAGCAGTTACTCCGGGGACACAGTGACCCAGTACTTC. Protein product: CASSYSGDTVTQYF.

This chain links TRBV18 with TRBJ2-4; D is unclear. From germline, CDR1 is KGHSH and CDR2 LQKENI. The CDR3 contains 14 residues. Trimming took 8 bases from V and 0 from J, leaving 11 bases between them. CDR3 sequence: CASTSSVAKNIQYF. For the CDR3, the DNA is TGTGCCAGCACCTCCAGCGTAGCCAAAAACATTCAGTACTTC.

This clone appeared a few times. V is TRBV4-3 and J is TRBJ2-7; the D gene is possibly TRBD2 (7 bases). This CDR3 region has 19 residues. Germline V gives CDR1 LGHNA, CDR2 YSLEER. V lost 0 bases, J lost 5 bases, and 26 bases lay in between. This CDR3 reads CASSQDLGWGGPAVNEQYF. The CDR3 nucleotides read TGCGCCAGCAGCCAAGATCTGGGGTGGGGGGGGCCTGCGGTCAACGAGCAGTACTTC.

This clone was seen only a few times. V and J are TRBV7-9 and TRBJ1-2; D remains ambiguous. Trimming pared 3 bases from V and 2 bases from J, leaving 22 bases between. Germline V lookup: CDR1 SEHNR, CDR2 FQNEAQ (reference sequence). The CDR3 is 18 residues long. CDR3 in amino acids: CASSLFWRAEQQNYGYTF. CDR3 DNA sequence: TGTGCCAGCAGCTTGTTTTGGCGGGCAGAGCAGCAAAACTATGGCTACACCTTC.